What follows are 5 T cell receptor beta chains derived from one specimen sequenced in a study of cytomegalovirus exposure and HLA in healthy donors. Both 60 Vbeta primers and 13 Jbeta primers went into the PCR. TCRdb's table, derived via immunoSEQ multiplex PCR, lists solely in-frame clones and lacks some. In the table there are 65,000 to 85,000 clones, 78% of which are singletons. Source material: PBMCs. Receptors were obtained from a woman between 35 and 50 years old in good health and CMV-seropositive.

This clone was recorded a few times. This chain uses TRBV4-1 with TRBJ2-1; tentative D call: TRBD1 (6 bases). CDR3 length: 14 residues. Trimming removed 2 bases at V and 9 bases at J, with 14 bases between. Germline values: CDR1 MGHRA, CDR2 YSYEKL. CDR3 in DNA: TGCGCCAGCAGCCAACCCCTACAGGGTGGTGAGCAGTTCTTC. It translates to CASSQPLQGGEQFF.

V and J are TRBV5-1 and TRBJ2-1; D is perhaps TRBD1 (6 bases). From germline, CDR1 is SGHRS and CDR2 YFSETQ. Trimming left V 0 bases short and J 13 bases short, with 11 bases between. This CDR3 contains 12 residues. CDR3 amino acids: CASSLEGGLQFF. The CDR3 bases are TGCGCCAGCAGCTTGGAAGGGGGATTACAGTTCTTC.

The chain uses TRBV2 and TRBJ2-1; TRBD2 agrees at 7 bases. The CDR3 is 13 residues long. CDR1 is SNHLY, CDR2 FYNNEI, per germline. The CDR3, as DNA: TGTGCTAATTCCGGGACTACCTCCAATGAGCAGTTCTTC. Translated: CANSGTTSNEQFF.

V gene TRBV27 combines with J gene TRBJ1-4; 9 nucleotides align to TRBD1. Germline CDR1 is MNHEY and CDR2 is SMNVEV (reference sequence). V lost 2 bases, J lost 3 bases, and 4 bases stayed unmatched. This CDR3 region has 16 residues. The CDR3 DNA follows: TGTGCCAGCAGTTTAGGGACAGGGTTTTCTAATGAAAAACTGTTTTTT. Amino acid sequence: CASSLGTGFSNEKLFF.

The rearrangement joins TRBV27 to TRBJ2-1; D gene unclear. Trimming stripped 5 bases from V and 6 bases from J, with 8 bases between. The CDR3 sequence is 12 residues long. Germline-derived CDR1 and CDR2 are MNHEY and SMNVEV (reference sequence). The CDR3 here is CASSIIGNEQFF. CDR3 bases: TGTGCCAGCAGTATTATCGGCAATGAGCAGTTCTTC.